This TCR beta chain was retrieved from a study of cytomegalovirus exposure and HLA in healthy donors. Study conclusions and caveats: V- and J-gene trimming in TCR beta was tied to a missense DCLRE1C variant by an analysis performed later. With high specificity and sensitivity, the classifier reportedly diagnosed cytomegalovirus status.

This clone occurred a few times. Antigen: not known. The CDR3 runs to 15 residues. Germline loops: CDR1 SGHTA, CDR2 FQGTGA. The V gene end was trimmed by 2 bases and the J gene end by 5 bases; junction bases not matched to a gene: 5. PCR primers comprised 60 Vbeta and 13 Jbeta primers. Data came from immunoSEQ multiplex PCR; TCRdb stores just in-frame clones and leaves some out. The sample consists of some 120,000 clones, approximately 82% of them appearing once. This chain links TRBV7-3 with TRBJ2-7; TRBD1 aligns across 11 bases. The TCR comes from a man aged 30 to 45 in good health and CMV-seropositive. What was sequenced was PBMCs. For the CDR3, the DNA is TGTGCCAGCAGCTTAGACGGGACAGGGGGGGACGAGCAGTACTTC. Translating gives CASSLDGTGGDEQYF.